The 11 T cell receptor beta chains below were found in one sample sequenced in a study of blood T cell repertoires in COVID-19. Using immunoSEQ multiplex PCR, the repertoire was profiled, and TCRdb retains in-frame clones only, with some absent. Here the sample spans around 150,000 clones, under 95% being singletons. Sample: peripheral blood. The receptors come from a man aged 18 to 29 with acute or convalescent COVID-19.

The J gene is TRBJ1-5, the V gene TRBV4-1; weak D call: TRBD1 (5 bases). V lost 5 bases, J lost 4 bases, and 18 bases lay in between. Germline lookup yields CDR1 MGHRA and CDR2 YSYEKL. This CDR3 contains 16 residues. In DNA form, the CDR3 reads TGCGCCAGCAGCTACACCGCGACAGATTCTAATCAGCCCCAGCATTTT. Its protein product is CASSYTATDSNQPQHF.

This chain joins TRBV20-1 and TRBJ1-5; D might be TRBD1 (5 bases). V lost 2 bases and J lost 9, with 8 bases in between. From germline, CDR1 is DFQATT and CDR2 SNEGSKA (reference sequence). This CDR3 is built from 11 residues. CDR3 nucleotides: TGCAGTGCTAGATCCCAGGGGCCCCAGCATTTT. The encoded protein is CSARSQGPQHF.

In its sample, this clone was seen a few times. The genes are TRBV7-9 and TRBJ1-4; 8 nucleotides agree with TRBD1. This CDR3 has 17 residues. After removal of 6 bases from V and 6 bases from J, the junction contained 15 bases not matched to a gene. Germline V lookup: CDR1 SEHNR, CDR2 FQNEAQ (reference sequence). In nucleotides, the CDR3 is TGTGCCAGCAGTCATGGACAGGGTTCTTTCTTAGATGAAAAACTGTTTTTT. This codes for CASSHGQGSFLDEKLFF.

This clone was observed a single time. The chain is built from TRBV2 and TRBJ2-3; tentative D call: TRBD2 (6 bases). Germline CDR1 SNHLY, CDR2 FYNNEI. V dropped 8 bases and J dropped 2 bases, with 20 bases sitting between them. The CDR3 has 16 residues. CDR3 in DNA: TGTGCCAGCGAGGGACTTGAGGCGGTGATCACAGATACGCAGTATTTT. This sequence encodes CASEGLEAVITDTQYF.

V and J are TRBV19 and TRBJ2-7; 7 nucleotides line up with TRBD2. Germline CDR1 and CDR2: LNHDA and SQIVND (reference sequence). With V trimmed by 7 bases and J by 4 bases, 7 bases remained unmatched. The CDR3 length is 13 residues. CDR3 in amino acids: CASTVTGGYEQYF. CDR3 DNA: TGTGCCAGTACCGTCACCGGGGGGTACGAGCAGTACTTC. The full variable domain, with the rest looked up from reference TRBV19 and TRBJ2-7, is DGGITQSPKYLFRKEGQNVTLSCEQNLNHDAMYWYRQDPGQGLRLIYYSQIVNDFQKGDIAEGYSVSREKKESFPLTVTSAQKNPTAFYLCASTVTGGYEQYFGPGTRLTVT.

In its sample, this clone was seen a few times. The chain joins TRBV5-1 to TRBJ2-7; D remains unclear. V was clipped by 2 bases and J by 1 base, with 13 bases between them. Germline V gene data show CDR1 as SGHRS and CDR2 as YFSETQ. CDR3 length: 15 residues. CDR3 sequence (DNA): TGCGCCAGCAGCTTTGACTCCTACCAGTCCTACGAGCAGTACTTC. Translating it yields CASSFDSYQSYEQYF. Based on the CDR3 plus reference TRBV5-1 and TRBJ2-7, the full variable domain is KAGVTQTPRYLIKTRGQQVTLSCSPISGHRSVSWYQQTPGQGLQFLFEYFSETQRNKGNFPGRFSGRQFSNSRSEMNVSTLELGDSALYLCASSFDSYQSYEQYFGPGTRLTVT.

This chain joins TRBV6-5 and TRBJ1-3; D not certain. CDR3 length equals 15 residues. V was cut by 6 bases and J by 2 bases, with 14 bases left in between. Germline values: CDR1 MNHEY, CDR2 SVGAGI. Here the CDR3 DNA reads TGTGCCAGCAGCTCTAAGGACGGGGCTGGAAACACCATATATTTT. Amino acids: CASSSKDGAGNTIYF.

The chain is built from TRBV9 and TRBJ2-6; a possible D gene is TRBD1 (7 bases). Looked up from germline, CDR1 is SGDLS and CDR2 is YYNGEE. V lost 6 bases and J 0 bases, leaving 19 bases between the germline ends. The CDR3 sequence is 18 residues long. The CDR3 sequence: CASNPGGWTYSGANVLTF. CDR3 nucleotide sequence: TGTGCCAGCAACCCAGGGGGGTGGACATACTCTGGGGCCAACGTCCTGACTTTC.

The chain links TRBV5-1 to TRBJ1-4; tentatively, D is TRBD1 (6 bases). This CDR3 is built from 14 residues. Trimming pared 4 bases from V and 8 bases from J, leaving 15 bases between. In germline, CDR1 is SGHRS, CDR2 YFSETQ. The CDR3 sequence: CASSTGTSREKLFF. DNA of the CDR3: TGCGCCAGCAGCACCGGGACATCTCGCGAAAAACTGTTTTTT.

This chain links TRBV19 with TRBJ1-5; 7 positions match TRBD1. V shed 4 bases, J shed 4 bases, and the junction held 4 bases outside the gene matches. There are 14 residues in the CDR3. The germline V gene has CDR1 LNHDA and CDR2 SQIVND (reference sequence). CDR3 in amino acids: CASSTPGQNQPQHF. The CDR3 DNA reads TGTGCCAGTAGTACCCCGGGACAGAATCAGCCCCAGCATTTT.

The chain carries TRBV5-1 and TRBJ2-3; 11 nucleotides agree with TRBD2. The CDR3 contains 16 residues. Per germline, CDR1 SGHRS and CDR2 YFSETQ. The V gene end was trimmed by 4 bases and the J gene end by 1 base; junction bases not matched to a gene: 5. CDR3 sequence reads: CASSPLGLAGTDTQYF. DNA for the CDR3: TGCGCCAGCAGCCCGCTGGGACTAGCGGGCACAGATACGCAGTATTTT.